The 17 T cell receptor beta chains below were found in one sample sequenced in a study of shared clonotypes between healthy human individuals. Profiled with immunoSEQ multiplex PCR; TCRdb holds only in-frame clones, not every one. The sample records about 490,000 clones, roughly 85% being singletons. Sequencing was carried out using PBMCs. The receptors here all came from a woman aged 40-49 years in good health. Some clones in this sample may be carry-over from other donors' samples.

A few counts support this clone. V and J are TRBV4-2 and TRBJ1-1; no firm D call. The CDR3 is made up of 14 amino acids. Trimming removed 2 bases at V and 1 base at J, with 8 bases between. Germline V CDR1 and CDR2: LGHNA, YNFKEQ. CDR3 sequence (DNA): TGTGCCAGCAGCCAAACGAGAACGAACACTGAAGCTTTCTTT. Protein sequence: CASSQTRTNTEAFF.

The genes are TRBV5-1 and TRBJ1-2; unclear D gene. V gave up 0 bases and J gave up 14 bases, with 11 bases separating them. Germline V gene sequence: CDR1 SGHRS, CDR2 YFSETQ. The CDR3 has 11 residues. The CDR3 here is CASSLGAVTTF. CDR3 sequence (DNA): TGCGCCAGCAGCTTGGGCGCAGTTACAACCTTC.

A single count supports this clone. The sample contains more than one DNA sequence encoding this CDR3. The V gene is TRBV4-2, the J gene TRBJ2-2; 7 bases are shared with TRBD2. This CDR3 has 18 amino acids. Trimming removed 0 bases from V and 5 bases from J; junction bases left unmatched: 12. Germline-derived CDR1 and CDR2 are LGHNA and YNFKEQ. DNA for the CDR3: TGTGCCAGCAGCCAAGAGCATACTGGGAGGGCTAGGACCGGGGAGCTGTTTTTT. This encodes CASSQEHTGRARTGELFF.

The chain employs TRBV4-2 and TRBJ2-7, with a possible D match to TRBD2 (5 bases). CDR1 and CDR2 from the germline V gene are LGHNA and YNFKEQ. Trimming took off 0 bases at V and 9 bases at J, with 21 bases between the two ends. This CDR3 contains 16 residues. This CDR3 reads CASSQDPSGEAERQYF. The DNA of the CDR3 is TGTGCCAGCAGCCAAGACCCGTCCGGGGAAGCCGAGCGGCAGTACTTC.

The V gene is TRBV30, the J gene TRBJ2-7; TRBD2 matches at 10 bases. This CDR3 contains 17 residues. After removal of 0 bases from V and 3 bases from J, the junction contained 11 bases not matched to a gene. Germline V gives CDR1 GTSNPN, CDR2 SVGIG (reference sequence). For the CDR3, the DNA is TGTGCCTGGAGTGTATCGCGGACTAGCGGAGACTACTACGAGCAGTACTTC. Translation gives CAWSVSRTSGDYYEQYF.

The chain uses TRBV6-1 and TRBJ2-5, with TRBD2 identical over 8 bases. Germline CDR1 is MNHNS and CDR2 is SASEGT. CDR3 length: 15 amino acids. The V and J ends lost 7 bases and 2 bases, in that order; junction bases with no gene match: 9. This CDR3 is CASTLLAAIQETQYF. CDR3 DNA sequence: TGTGCCAGCACCTTACTAGCGGCAATACAAGAGACCCAGTACTTC.

This chain joins TRBV29-1 and TRBJ2-1; 10 nucleotides line up with TRBD2. Germline values: CDR1 SQVTM, CDR2 ANQGSEA. The CDR3 totals 17 residues. J was trimmed by 2 bases and V by 1 base; bases with no gene match: 8. This chain's CDR3 is CSVEVPRTSGTYNEQFF. In nucleotides, the CDR3 is TGCAGCGTTGAAGTCCCGCGGACTAGCGGTACCTACAATGAGCAGTTCTTC.

The chain employs TRBV11-2 and TRBJ1-1, with TRBD1 as a possible D gene (5 bases). Germline V gene lookup returns CDR1 SGHAT and CDR2 FQNNGV. Trimming took 1 base from V and 1 from J, leaving 13 bases between them. There are 16 residues in the CDR3. CDR3 sequence reads: CASSLVGTGGNTEAFF. The CDR3 nucleotides are TGTGCCAGCAGCTTAGTAGGGACGGGAGGGAACACTGAAGCTTTCTTT.

In regard to this clone: The same CDR3 arises from other DNA sequences in this sample as well. The chain carries TRBV7-9 and TRBJ2-7; tentatively, D is TRBD2 (5 bases). Germline V gene sequence: CDR1 SEHNR, CDR2 FQNEAQ (reference sequence). This CDR3 has 13 residues. Between the trimmed V and J ends, which lost 0 bases and 4 bases, there was a span of 7 bases. The CDR3 coding sequence is TGTGCCAGCAGCTTAGCGGGAGCTTACGAGCAGTACTTC. It specifies CASSLAGAYEQYF. Variable domain in full (rest from reference TRBV7-9 and TRBJ2-7): DTGVSQNPRHKITKRGQNVTFRCDPISEHNRLYWYRQTLGQGPEFLTYFQNEAQLEKSRLLSDRFSAERPKGSFSTLEIQRTEQGDSAMYLCASSLAGAYEQYFGPGTRLTVT.

The chain joins TRBV9 to TRBJ2-7; D perhaps matches TRBD1 (5 bases). In germline, CDR1 is SGDLS, CDR2 YYNGEE. The V end was cut by 0 bases, the J end by 4 bases, with 14 bases between. This CDR3 has 15 residues. CDR3 loop: CASSVEGDTVYEQYF. DNA of the CDR3: TGTGCCAGCAGCGTAGAAGGGGATACCGTTTACGAGCAGTACTTC.

The genes are TRBV7-2 and TRBJ2-7; D not resolved. From germline, CDR1 is SGHTA and CDR2 FQGNSA. The V gene lost 6 bases and the J gene lost 6 bases, with 9 bases spanning the gap. The CDR3 covers 11 residues. The CDR3 coding sequence is TGTGCCAGCAGGTCTGGGATCGAGCAGTACTTC. Protein sequence: CASRSGIEQYF.

This clone turned up a few times. This sequence joins TRBV4-3 and TRBJ2-2, with 7 bases matching TRBD1. The CDR3 runs to 14 residues. The germline CDR1 and CDR2 sequences are LGHNA and YSLEER. V dropped 1 base and J dropped 6; count of bases not matched to a gene: 2. CDR3: CASSQGTGAGELFF. In nucleotides, the CDR3 is TGCGCCAGCAGCCAAGGCACAGGGGCCGGGGAGCTGTTTTTT.

This chain connects TRBV30 to TRBJ2-7, with D tentatively TRBD1 or TRBD2 (6 bases each). CDR1 GTSNPN and CDR2 SVGIG come from the germline V gene (reference sequence). The CDR3 spans 11 residues. Trimming took 1 base from V and 7 from J, leaving 8 bases between them. CDR3: CAWSGGGEQYF. CDR3 in DNA: TGTGCCTGGAGTGGAGGGGGGGAGCAGTACTTC. The whole variable domain, remainder taken from reference TRBV30 and TRBJ2-7, is SQTIHQWPATLVQPVGSPLSLECTVEGTSNPNLYWYRQAAGRGLQLLFYSVGIGQISSEVPQNLSASRPQDRQFILSSKKLLLSDSGFYLCAWSGGGEQYFGPGTRLTVT.

This clone occurred once. This rearrangement joins TRBV19 to TRBJ1-5; 8 positions match TRBD1. Germline CDR1 and CDR2: LNHDA and SQIVND (reference sequence). V was clipped by 4 bases and J by 5 bases; unmatched bases: 7. CDR3 length: 15 residues. CDR3 nucleotide sequence: TGTGCCAGTAGTAAGCCCCACAGGGGGGATCAGCCCCAGCATTTT. Translated: CASSKPHRGDQPQHF. Full variable domain (rest looked up from reference TRBV19 and TRBJ1-5): DGGITQSPKYLFRKEGQNVTLSCEQNLNHDAMYWYRQDPGQGLRLIYYSQIVNDFQKGDIAEGYSVSREKKESFPLTVTSAQKNPTAFYLCASSKPHRGDQPQHFGDGTRLSIL.

CDR3 DNA sequence: TGTGCCAGTAGCCACACAGCCGGGGATGGCTACACCTTC. It translates to CASSHTAGDGYTF. V gene TRBV19 combines with J gene TRBJ1-2; D is unclear. Trimming left V 6 bases short and J 6 bases short, with 14 bases between. The CDR3 is 13 amino acids. The germline V gene has CDR1 LNHDA and CDR2 SQIVND (reference sequence).

The V gene is TRBV6-1, the J gene TRBJ2-5; 7 bases line up with TRBD2. The trim removed 8 bases at V and 5 bases at J, leaving 8 bases unmatched. Per germline, CDR1 MNHNS and CDR2 SASEGT. The CDR3 covers 13 residues. CDR3 amino acids: CASQSLAEETQYF. DNA of the CDR3: TGTGCCAGCCAAAGTCTAGCGGAGGAGACCCAGTACTTC.

The chain employs TRBV7-9 and TRBJ2-2; TRBD2 matches 14 bases. Per germline, CDR1 SEHNR and CDR2 FQNEAQ (reference sequence). The trim removed 5 bases at V and 2 bases at J, leaving 10 bases unmatched. The CDR3 has 19 residues. CDR3: CASSPLVGLAGDNTGELFF. DNA of the CDR3: TGTGCCAGCAGCCCCCTAGTGGGACTAGCGGGAGATAACACCGGGGAGCTGTTTTTT.